This T cell receptor beta chain was found in a study of blood T cell repertoires in COVID-19. Turning to the study itself: COVID-19 samples, acute and convalescent, were from the United States, Italy and Spain. Sources were T cells, B-cell-depleted T cells, or PBMCs; the material itself was cDNA or gDNA.

Germline loops: CDR1 SQVTM, CDR2 ANQGSEA. This CDR3 region has 12 residues. As handled by the study authors: Reference gene primer amplification in the assay estimated nucleated cell counts. Some clones are missing from TCRdb's copy, which holds only in-frame ones; the method was immunoSEQ multiplex PCR. V and J calls plus clone size are reproduced from that table; the DNA served to infer D and trimming. Of roughly 320,000 clones listed, around nine tenths are singletons. This sequence was found in a man in his 70s with acute or convalescent COVID-19. Sequencing was done on a sample of peripheral blood. The V gene is TRBV29-1, the J gene TRBJ1-5; D remains unclear. The CDR3 loop is CGVGGGDQPQHF. The CDR3 nucleotides read TGCGGGGTGGGAGGTGGTGATCAGCCCCAGCATTTT.